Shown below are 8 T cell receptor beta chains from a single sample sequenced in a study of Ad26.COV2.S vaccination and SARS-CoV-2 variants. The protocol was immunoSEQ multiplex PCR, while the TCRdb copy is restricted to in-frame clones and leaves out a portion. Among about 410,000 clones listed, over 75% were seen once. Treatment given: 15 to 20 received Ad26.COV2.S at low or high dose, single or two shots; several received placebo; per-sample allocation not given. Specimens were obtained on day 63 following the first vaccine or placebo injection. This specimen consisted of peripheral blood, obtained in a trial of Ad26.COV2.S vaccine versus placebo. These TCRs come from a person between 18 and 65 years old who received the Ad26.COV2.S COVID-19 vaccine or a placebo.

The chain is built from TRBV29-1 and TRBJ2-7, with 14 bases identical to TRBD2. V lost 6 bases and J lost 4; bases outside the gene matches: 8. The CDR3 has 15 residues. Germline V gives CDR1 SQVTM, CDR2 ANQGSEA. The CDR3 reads CSVESGLAGEYEQYF. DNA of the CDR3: TGCAGCGTCGAATCGGGACTAGCGGGGGAGTACGAGCAGTACTTC.

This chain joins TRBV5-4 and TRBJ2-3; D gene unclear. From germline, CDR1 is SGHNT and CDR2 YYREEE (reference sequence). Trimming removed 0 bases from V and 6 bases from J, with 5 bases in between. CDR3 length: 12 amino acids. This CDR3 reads CASSLVGDTQYF. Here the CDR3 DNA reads TGTGCCAGCAGCTTGGTAGGCGATACGCAGTATTTT. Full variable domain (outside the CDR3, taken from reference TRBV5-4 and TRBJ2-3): ETGVTQSPTHLIKTRGQQVTLRCSSQSGHNTVSWYQQALGQGPQFIFQYYREEENGRGNFPPRFSGLQFPNYSSELNVNALELDDSALYLCASSLVGDTQYFGPGTRLTVL.

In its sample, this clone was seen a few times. CDR3 DNA sequence: TGTGCCAGCAGCCCTATGACAGATTATGGCTACACCTTC. This gives the protein CASSPMTDYGYTF. J is TRBJ1-2 and V is TRBV5-6, with a tentative D call TRBD1 (5 bases). The CDR3 contains 13 residues. Trimming left V 4 bases short and J 5 bases short, with 12 bases between. From germline, CDR1 is SGHDT and CDR2 YYEEEE.

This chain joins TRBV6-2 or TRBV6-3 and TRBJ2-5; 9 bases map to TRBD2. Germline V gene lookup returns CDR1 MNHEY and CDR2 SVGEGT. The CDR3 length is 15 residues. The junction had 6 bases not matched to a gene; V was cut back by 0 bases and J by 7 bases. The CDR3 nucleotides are TGTGCCAGCAGTTACTCGGGACTAGCCGCAGGGACCCAGTACTTC. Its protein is CASSYSGLAAGTQYF.

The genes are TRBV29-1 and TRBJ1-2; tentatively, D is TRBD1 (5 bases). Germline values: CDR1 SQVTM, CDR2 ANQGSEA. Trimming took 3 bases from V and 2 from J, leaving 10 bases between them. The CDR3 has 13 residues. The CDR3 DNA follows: TGCAGCGTTGACCCGACAGCGAACTATGGCTACACCTTC. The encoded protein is CSVDPTANYGYTF.

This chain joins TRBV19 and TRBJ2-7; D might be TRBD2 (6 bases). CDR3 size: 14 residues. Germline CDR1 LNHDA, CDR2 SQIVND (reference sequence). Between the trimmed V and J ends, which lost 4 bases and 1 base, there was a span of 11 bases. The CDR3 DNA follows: TGTGCCAGTAGTAGCGGGGCTTTGTCCTACGAGCAGTACTTC. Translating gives CASSSGALSYEQYF.

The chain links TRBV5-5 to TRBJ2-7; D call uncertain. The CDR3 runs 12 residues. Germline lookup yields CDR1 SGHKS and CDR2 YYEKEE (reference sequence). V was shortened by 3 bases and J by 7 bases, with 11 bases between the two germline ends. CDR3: CASSSSTWEQYF. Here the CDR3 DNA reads TGTGCCAGCAGCTCCTCGACTTGGGAGCAGTACTTC.

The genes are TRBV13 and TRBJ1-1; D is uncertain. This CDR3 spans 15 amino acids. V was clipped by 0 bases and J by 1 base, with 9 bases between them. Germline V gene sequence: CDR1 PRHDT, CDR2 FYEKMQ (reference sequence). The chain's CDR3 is CASSLGPTKNTEAFF. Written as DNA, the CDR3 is TGTGCCAGCAGCTTAGGCCCGACAAAGAACACTGAAGCTTTCTTT.